The clone carrying this TCR beta chain was counted once. The CDR3 runs 14 residues. Germline CDR1 is MDHEN and CDR2 is SYDVKM. Trimming left V 7 bases short and J 7 bases short, with 19 bases between. During active infection, Seattle patients enrolled and were then monitored through disease. The data derive from a study of blood T cell repertoires in COVID-19. On the study more broadly: Collection of acute and convalescent COVID-19 samples took place in the United States, Italy and Spain. PBMCs, B-cell-depleted T cells, or T cells provided the cDNA or gDNA that made up the material.

As originally analysed: Researchers report that nucleated cell counts were estimated from reference gene primer amplification. This table comes from immunoSEQ multiplex PCR, and its TCRdb copy is limited to in-frame clones, with some not included. V and J calls and clone size are given by that table; D and trimming were obtained from the DNA. The sample includes approximately 530,000 clones, approximately 88% seen only once; the top ten take 7.5% to 9.5%. This receptor was identified in a woman aged 50 to 65 with COVID-19, enrolled during active disease. The sample taken for sequencing was peripheral blood. The rearrangement links TRBV28 to TRBJ1-2; maybe TRBD1 (5 bases). The CDR3 is CASMTLQGRGGYTF. CDR3 nucleotides: TGTGCCAGCATGACCCTTCAGGGTAGGGGTGGCTACACCTTC.